This entry features one T cell receptor (beta chain) sequence. The data are from a study of T cells of healthy individuals. TCRdb passed the 5' RACE reads through MiXCR, listing each CDR3 protein once. The table shows over 95,000 distinct CDR3 sequences, with roughly a sixth occurring only once. The source is a human donor in good health.

The CDR3 DNA reads as TGTGCCAGCAGCTTAGGGGGGGACAATCAGCCCCAGCATTTT. Translating it yields CASSLGGDNQPQHF. V and J are TRBV7-2 and TRBJ1-5; a possible D gene is TRBD1 (5 bases). Germline assignment: CDR1 SGHTA and CDR2 FQGNSA. The CDR3 spans 14 residues. V lost 1 base and J 3 bases, leaving 7 bases between the germline ends.